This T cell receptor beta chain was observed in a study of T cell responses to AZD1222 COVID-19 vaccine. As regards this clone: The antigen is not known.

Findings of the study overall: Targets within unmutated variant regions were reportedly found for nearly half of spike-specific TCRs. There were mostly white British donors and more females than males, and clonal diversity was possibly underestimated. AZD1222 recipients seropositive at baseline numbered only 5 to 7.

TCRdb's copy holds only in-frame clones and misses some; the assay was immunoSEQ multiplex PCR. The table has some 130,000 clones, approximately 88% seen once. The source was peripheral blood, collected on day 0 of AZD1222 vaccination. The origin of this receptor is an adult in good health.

CDR3 sequence reads: CASSPRGSPLHF. Here the CDR3 DNA reads TGTGCCAGTAGCCCGAGGGGGTCACCCCTCCACTTT. This chain uses TRBV19 with TRBJ1-6; D is perhaps TRBD1 (6 bases). V shed 6 bases and J shed 10 bases, with 10 bases lying between them. This CDR3 has 12 amino acids. CDR1 LNHDA and CDR2 SQIVND come from the germline V gene (reference sequence).